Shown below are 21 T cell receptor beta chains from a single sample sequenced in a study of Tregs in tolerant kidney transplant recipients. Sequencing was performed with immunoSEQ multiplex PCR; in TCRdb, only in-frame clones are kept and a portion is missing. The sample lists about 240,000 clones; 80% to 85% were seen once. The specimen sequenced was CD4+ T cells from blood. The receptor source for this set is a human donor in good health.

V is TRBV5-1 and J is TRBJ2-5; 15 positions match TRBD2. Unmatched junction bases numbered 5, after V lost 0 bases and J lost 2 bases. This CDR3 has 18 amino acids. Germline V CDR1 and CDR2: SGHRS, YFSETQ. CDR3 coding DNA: TGCGCCAGCAGCTTGGATCGGGGACTAGCGGGAGGTCAAGAGACCCAGTACTTC. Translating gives CASSLDRGLAGGQETQYF.

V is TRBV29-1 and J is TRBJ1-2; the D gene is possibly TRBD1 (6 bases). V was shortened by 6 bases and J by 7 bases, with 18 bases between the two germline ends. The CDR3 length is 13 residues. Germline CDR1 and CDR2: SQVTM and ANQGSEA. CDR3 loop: CSVTWPGGGGYTF. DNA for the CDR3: TGCAGCGTCACCTGGCCCGGGGGCGGTGGCTACACCTTC.

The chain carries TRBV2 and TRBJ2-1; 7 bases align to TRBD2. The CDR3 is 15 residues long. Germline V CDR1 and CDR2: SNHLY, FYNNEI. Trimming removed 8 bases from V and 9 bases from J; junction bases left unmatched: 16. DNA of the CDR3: TGTGCCAGCGTGCCGGGGGGAGTCGTCTTAAGTGAGCAGTTCTTC. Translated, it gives CASVPGGVVLSEQFF.

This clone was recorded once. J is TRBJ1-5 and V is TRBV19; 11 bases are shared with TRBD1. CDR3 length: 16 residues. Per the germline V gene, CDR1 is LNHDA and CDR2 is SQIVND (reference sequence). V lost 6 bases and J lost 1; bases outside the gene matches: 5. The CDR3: CASRLGTGGSNQPQHF. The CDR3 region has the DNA TGTGCCAGTAGACTAGGGACAGGGGGAAGCAATCAGCCCCAGCATTTT.

The CDR3: CASSSGARSDTQYF. The CDR3 DNA sequence: TGTGCCAGCAGCTCGGGAGCAAGATCAGATACGCAGTATTTT. The chain couples TRBV7-6 to TRBJ2-3, with D possibly matching TRBD2 (6 bases). Germline CDR1 SGHVS, CDR2 FNYEAQ. V lost 4 bases, J lost 4 bases, and 12 bases lay in between. This CDR3 is built from 14 residues.

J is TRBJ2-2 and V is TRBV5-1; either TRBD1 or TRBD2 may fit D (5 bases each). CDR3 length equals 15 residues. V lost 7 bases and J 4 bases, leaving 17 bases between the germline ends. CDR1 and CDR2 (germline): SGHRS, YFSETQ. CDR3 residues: CASLQGASGTGELFF. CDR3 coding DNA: TGCGCCAGCCTCCAGGGAGCATCGGGCACCGGGGAGCTGTTTTTT. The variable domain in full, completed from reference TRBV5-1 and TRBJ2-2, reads KAGVTQTPRYLIKTRGQQVTLSCSPISGHRSVSWYQQTPGQGLQFLFEYFSETQRNKGNFPGRFSGRQFSNSRSEMNVSTLELGDSALYLCASLQGASGTGELFFGEGSRLTVL.

As DNA, the CDR3 is TGCGCCAGCAGCTTCGTGGGGACTGAGCAGTTCTTC. Its protein product is CASSFVGTEQFF. The chain joins TRBV5-1 to TRBJ2-1; TRBD1 or TRBD2 may be the D gene (5 bases each). Trimming took off 2 bases at V and 9 bases at J, with 9 bases between the two ends. CDR1 SGHRS and CDR2 YFSETQ come from the germline V gene. CDR3 length: 12 amino acids.

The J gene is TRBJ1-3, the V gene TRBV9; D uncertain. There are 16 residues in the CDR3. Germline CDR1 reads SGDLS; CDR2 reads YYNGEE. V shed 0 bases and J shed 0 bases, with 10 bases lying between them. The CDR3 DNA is TGTGCCAGCAGCGTAGGCATCTCAGCCTCTGGAAACACCATATATTTT. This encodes CASSVGISASGNTIYF.

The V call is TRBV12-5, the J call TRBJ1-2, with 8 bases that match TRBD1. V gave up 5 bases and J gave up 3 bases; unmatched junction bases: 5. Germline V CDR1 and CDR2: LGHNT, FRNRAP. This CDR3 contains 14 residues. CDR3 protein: CASGTGQGHYGYTF. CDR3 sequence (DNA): TGTGCTAGTGGTACAGGACAGGGCCACTATGGCTACACCTTC.

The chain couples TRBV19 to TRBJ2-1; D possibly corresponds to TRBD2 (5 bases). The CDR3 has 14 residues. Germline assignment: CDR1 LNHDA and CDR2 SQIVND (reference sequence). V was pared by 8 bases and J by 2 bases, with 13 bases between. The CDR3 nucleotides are TGTGCCAGTGAGGCGGGTAGAACCTACAATGAGCAGTTCTTC. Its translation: CASEAGRTYNEQFF.

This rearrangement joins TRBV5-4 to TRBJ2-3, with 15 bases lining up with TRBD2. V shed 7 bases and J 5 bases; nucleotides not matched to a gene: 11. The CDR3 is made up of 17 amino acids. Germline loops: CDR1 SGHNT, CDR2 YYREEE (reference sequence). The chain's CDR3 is CASLPGTSGGREDTQYF. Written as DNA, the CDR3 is TGTGCCAGCCTCCCCGGGACTAGCGGGGGGCGAGAAGATACGCAGTATTTT.

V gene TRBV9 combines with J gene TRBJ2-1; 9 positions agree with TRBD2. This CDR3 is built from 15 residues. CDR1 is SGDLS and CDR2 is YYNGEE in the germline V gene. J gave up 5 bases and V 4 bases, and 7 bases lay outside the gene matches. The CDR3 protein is CASSRRTSENNEQFF. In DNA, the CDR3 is TGTGCCAGCAGCCGGAGGACTAGCGAGAACAATGAGCAGTTCTTC.

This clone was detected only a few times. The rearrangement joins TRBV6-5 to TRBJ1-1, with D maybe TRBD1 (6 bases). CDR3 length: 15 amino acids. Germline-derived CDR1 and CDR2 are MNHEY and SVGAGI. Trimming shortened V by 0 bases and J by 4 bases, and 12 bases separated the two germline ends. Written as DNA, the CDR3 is TGTGCCAGCAGTTACTCGAGAGGGGGAGGCACTGAAGCTTTCTTT. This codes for CASSYSRGGGTEAFF.

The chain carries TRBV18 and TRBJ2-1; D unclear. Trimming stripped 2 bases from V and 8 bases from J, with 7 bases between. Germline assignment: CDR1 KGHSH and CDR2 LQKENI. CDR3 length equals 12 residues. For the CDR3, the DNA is TGTGCCAGCTCACCAGGGTGGGATGAGCAGTTCTTC. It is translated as CASSPGWDEQFF.

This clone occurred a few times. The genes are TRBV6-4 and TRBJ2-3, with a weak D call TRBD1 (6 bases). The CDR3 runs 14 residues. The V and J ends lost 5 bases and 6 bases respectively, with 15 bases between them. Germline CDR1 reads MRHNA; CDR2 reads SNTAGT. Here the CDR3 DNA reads TGTGCCAGCAGTCAGGGGTCGTTCGCTGATACGCAGTATTTT. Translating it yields CASSQGSFADTQYF.

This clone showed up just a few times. The CDR3 DNA is TGTGCCAGCAGCCAAGGGGGGGTCGGCAATCAGCCCCAGCATTTT. Translating it yields CASSQGGVGNQPQHF. This chain connects TRBV14 to TRBJ1-5, with D tentatively TRBD1 (5 bases). Germline CDR1 and CDR2: SGHDN and FVKESK. The CDR3 runs 15 residues. The V end lost 1 base, the J end lost 2 bases, and 9 bases lay between the germline ends. The variable domain in full, with the rest retrieved from reference TRBV14 and TRBJ1-5, is EAGVTQFPSHSVIEKGQTVTLRCDPISGHDNLYWYRRVMGKEIKFLLHFVKESKQDESGMPNNRFLAERTGGTYSTLKVQPAELEDSGVYFCASSQGGVGNQPQHFGDGTRLSIL.

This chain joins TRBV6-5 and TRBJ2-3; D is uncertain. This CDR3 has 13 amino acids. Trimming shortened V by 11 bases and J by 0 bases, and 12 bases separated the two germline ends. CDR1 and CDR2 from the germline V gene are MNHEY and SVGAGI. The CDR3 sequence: CASRRPSTDTQYF. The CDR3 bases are TGTGCCTCACGAAGACCTAGCACAGATACGCAGTATTTT.

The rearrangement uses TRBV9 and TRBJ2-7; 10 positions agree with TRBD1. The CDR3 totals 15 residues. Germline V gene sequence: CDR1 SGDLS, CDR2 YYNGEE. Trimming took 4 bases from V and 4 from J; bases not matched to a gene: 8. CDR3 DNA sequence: TGTGCCAGCAGCCCTCAGGGACAGGGGATTTACGAGCAGTACTTC. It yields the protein CASSPQGQGIYEQYF.

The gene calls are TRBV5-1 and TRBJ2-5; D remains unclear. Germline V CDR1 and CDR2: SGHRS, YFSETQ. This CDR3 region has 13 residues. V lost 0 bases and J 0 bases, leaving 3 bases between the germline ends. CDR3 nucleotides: TGCGCCAGCAGCTTGGGTTACCAAGAGACCCAGTACTTC. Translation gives CASSLGYQETQYF. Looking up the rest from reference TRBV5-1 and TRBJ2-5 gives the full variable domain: KAGVTQTPRYLIKTRGQQVTLSCSPISGHRSVSWYQQTPGQGLQFLFEYFSETQRNKGNFPGRFSGRQFSNSRSEMNVSTLELGDSALYLCASSLGYQETQYFGPGTRLLVL.

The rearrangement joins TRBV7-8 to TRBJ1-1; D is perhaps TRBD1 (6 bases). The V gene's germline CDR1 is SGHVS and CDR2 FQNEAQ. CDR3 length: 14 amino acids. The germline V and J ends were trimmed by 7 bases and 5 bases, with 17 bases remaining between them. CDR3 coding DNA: TGTGCCAGCACCCCTGGGGGGCGGAGTACTGAAGCTTTCTTT. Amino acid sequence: CASTPGGRSTEAFF.

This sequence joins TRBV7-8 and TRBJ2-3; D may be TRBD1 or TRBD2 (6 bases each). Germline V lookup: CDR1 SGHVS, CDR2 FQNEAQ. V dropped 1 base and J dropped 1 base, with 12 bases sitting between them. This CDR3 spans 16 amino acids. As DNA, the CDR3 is TGTGCCAGCAGCTTAGGAGCCGGGGGCGGCACAGATACGCAGTATTTT. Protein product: CASSLGAGGGTDTQYF.